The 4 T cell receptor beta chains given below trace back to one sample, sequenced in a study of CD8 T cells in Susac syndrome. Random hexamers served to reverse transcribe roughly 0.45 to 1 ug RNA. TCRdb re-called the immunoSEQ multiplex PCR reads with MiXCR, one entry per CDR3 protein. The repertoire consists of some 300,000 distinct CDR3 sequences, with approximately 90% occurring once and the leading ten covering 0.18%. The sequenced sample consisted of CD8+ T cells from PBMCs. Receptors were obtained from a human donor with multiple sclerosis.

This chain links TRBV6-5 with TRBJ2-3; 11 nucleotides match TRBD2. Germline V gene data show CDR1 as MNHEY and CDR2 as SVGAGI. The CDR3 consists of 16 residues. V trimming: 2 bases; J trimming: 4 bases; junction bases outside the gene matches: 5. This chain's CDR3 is CASSYVLAGGSDTQYF. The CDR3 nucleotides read TGTGCCAGCAGTTACGTGTTAGCGGGGGGGTCAGATACGCAGTATTTT.

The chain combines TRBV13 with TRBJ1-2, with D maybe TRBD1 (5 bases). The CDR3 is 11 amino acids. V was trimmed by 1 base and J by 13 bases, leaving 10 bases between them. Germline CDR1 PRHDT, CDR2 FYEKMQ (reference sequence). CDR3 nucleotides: TGTGCCAGCAGCTTAGCGGGGGAGATCACCTTC. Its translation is CASSLAGEITF.

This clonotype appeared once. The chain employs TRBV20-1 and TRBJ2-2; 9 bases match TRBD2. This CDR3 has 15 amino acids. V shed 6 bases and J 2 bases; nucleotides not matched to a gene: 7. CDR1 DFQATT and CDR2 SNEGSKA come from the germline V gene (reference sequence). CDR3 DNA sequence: TGCAGTGCCACCGGACTAGCGTTTAACACCGGGGAGCTGTTTTTT. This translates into CSATGLAFNTGELFF.

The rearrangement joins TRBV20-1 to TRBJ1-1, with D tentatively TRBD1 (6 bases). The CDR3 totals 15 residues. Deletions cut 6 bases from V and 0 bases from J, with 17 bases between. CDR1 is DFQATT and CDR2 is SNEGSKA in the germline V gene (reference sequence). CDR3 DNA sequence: TGCAGTGCGGGATCACAGGGCTGGGTGAACACTGAAGCTTTCTTT. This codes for CSAGSQGWVNTEAFF.